A single sample gave rise to the 27 T cell receptor beta chains below, sequenced in a study of OX40 agonist ivuxolimab in advanced cancers. Library generation was performed with the immunoSEQ multiplex PCR assay. The immuneACCESS repertoire file appears here via TCRdb, limited to in-frame rearrangements. These files lack a portion of the clones; in checked studies, under half of the deficit traces to unresolved V genes, and the cause of the others is not known. For this sample the table gives tens of thousands of clones, of which roughly nine tenths were detected only once. 16% of the sample is held by the ten biggest clonotypes. The specimen was CD4+ or CD8+ T cells sorted from blood, collected in a trial of the OX40 agonist ivuxolimab. These receptors all stem from an adult with an advanced solid tumor such as melanoma, head and neck, liver or kidney cancer.

CDR3: CASRDLEAETQYF. The CDR3 region has the DNA TGTGCCAGCAGGGACCTCGAGGCAGAGACCCAGTACTTC. This chain connects TRBV25-1 to TRBJ2-5; D uncertain. CDR1 is MGHDK, CDR2 SYGVNS, per germline. Trimming cost V 6 bases and J 4 bases, with 12 bases left between them. The CDR3 length is 13 residues.

The chain employs TRBV10-3 and TRBJ2-1; 9 bases map to TRBD2. Germline lookup yields CDR1 ENHRY and CDR2 SYGVKD. The CDR3 length is 14 residues. V was clipped by 8 bases and J by 3 bases; unmatched bases: 5. The CDR3 DNA follows: TGTGCCATCGGGCGGGAGGGGTTCTACAATGAGCAGTTCTTC. It is translated as CAIGREGFYNEQFF.

CDR3 sequence reads: CASSSGWGRITGELFF. The CDR3 DNA reads TGTGCCAGCAGTTCCGGTTGGGGGAGGATCACCGGGGAGCTGTTTTTT. The J gene is TRBJ2-2, the V gene TRBV27, with TRBD2 as a possible D gene (6 bases). V lost 4 bases and J lost 4, with 16 bases in between. In germline, CDR1 is MNHEY, CDR2 SMNVEV (reference sequence). The CDR3 is 16 amino acids.

The chain combines TRBV18 with TRBJ2-3, with 7 bases identical to TRBD1. The germline V gene has CDR1 KGHSH and CDR2 LQKENI. The J segment lost 0 bases and the V segment lost 3 bases, leaving 3 bases of the junction unmatched. CDR3 size: 15 residues. The CDR3 loop is CASSPGTDSTDTQYF. In DNA, the CDR3 is TGTGCCAGCTCACCCGGGACAGACAGCACAGATACGCAGTATTTT.

The chain links TRBV15 to TRBJ2-5, with 7 nucleotides matching TRBD1. The germline V gene has CDR1 LNHNV and CDR2 YYDKDF (reference sequence). The J segment lost 4 bases and the V segment lost 0 bases, leaving 5 bases of the junction unmatched. The CDR3 length is 15 residues. CDR3 coding DNA: TGTGCCACCAGCAGAGACCTCCGACAGGGAGAGACCCAGTACTTC. Residues: CATSRDLRQGETQYF.

This chain connects TRBV4-2 to TRBJ1-2; a weak D match, TRBD1 (5 bases). Germline V gene sequence: CDR1 LGHNA, CDR2 YNFKEQ. The germline V and J ends were trimmed by 0 bases and 4 bases, with 15 bases remaining between them. The length of the CDR3 is 16 residues. CDR3 amino acids: CASSQDRAGSGYGYTF. CDR3 nucleotide sequence: TGTGCCAGCAGCCAAGATCGGGCAGGGTCGGGCTATGGCTACACCTTC.

The genes are TRBV4-1 and TRBJ1-1, with 7 bases aligning to TRBD1. There are 16 residues in the CDR3. Germline CDR1 reads MGHRA; CDR2 reads YSYEKL. Trimming cost V 4 bases and J 2 bases; bases outside gene matches: 10. As DNA, the CDR3 is TGCGCCAGCAGCCCTCGGGACAGAGTAGAAAACACTGAAGCTTTCTTT. This gives the protein CASSPRDRVENTEAFF.

This clone showed up just once. V usage is TRBV13 and J usage is TRBJ2-1; D ambiguous. The CDR3 is made up of 17 amino acids. Trimming stripped 0 bases from V and 4 bases from J, with 16 bases between. CDR1 is PRHDT and CDR2 is FYEKMQ in the germline V gene (reference sequence). The CDR3 nucleotides are TGTGCCAGCAGCTTAGGCCGACCCGAAGGTATTTACAATGAGCAGTTCTTC. It translates to CASSLGRPEGIYNEQFF.

V gene TRBV4-1 combines with J gene TRBJ1-5; D gene uncertain. The CDR3 runs to 14 residues. With 0 bases removed from V and 5 bases from J, the gap between germline ends came to 8 bases. Germline lookup yields CDR1 MGHRA and CDR2 YSYEKL. The CDR3 loop is CASSQDGRDQPQHF. DNA of the CDR3: TGCGCCAGCAGCCAAGACGGGCGAGATCAGCCCCAGCATTTT.

The chain employs TRBV7-9 and TRBJ1-2; no firm D call. The ends were cut back, 5 bases at V and 3 bases at J, with 7 bases in the middle. CDR1 SEHNR and CDR2 FQNEAQ come from the germline V gene (reference sequence). The CDR3 spans 12 residues. CDR3 DNA: TGTGCCAGCAGCACGGACCACTATGGCTACACCTTC. This gives the protein CASSTDHYGYTF.

This sequence joins TRBV6-5 and TRBJ1-2; the D gene is possibly TRBD1 (5 bases). Germline-derived CDR1 and CDR2 are MNHEY and SVGAGI. The CDR3 totals 13 residues. Deletions cut 0 bases from V and 8 bases from J, with 10 bases between. This CDR3 is CASSYSGAQGYTF. The CDR3 coding sequence is TGTGCCAGCAGTTACTCTGGGGCACAGGGCTACACCTTC.

The rearrangement joins TRBV28 to TRBJ2-7; TRBD1 matches 9 bases. The junction had 14 bases not matched to a gene; V was cut back by 6 bases and J by 5 bases. Germline-derived CDR1 and CDR2 are MDHEN and SYDVKM. The CDR3 is 16 amino acids. CDR3 DNA sequence: TGTGCCAGCAGCCCCCCGAGTGAGGGACAGGGTAACGAGCAGTACTTC. Protein sequence: CASSPPSEGQGNEQYF.

In this sample, this clone turned up once. V gene TRBV9 combines with J gene TRBJ2-3; the D gene is possibly TRBD2 (6 bases). With 2 bases removed from V and 0 bases from J, the gap between germline ends came to 13 bases. Germline assignment: CDR1 SGDLS and CDR2 YYNGEE. The CDR3 is 16 amino acids. In DNA, the CDR3 is TGTGCCAGCAGCGTCTCCCCTGGGGGGAGCACAGATACGCAGTATTTT. This sequence encodes CASSVSPGGSTDTQYF.

The rearrangement links TRBV19 to TRBJ2-2; D possibly uses TRBD1 or TRBD2 (5 bases each). The V and J ends lost 1 base and 4 bases respectively, with 13 bases between them. The CDR3 spans 16 residues. In germline, CDR1 is LNHDA, CDR2 SQIVND (reference sequence). CDR3 loop: CASSIGDGFGTGELFF. The CDR3 region has the DNA TGTGCCAGTAGTATAGGGGACGGGTTCGGCACCGGGGAGCTGTTTTTT. Variable domain in full (rest from reference TRBV19 and TRBJ2-2): DGGITQSPKYLFRKEGQNVTLSCEQNLNHDAMYWYRQDPGQGLRLIYYSQIVNDFQKGDIAEGYSVSREKKESFPLTVTSAQKNPTAFYLCASSIGDGFGTGELFFGEGSRLTVL.

This chain links TRBV21-1 with TRBJ1-5; the table's D call TRBD1 went unverified against the DNA. TRBV21-1 is annotated as a pseudogene. This CDR3 spans 17 amino acids. CDR3 sequence (DNA): TGTGCCAGCAGCAACTTGACAGGGACGGGATTCGGTCAGCCCCAGCATTTT. It yields the protein CASSNLTGTGFGQPQHF.

The V gene is TRBV27, the J gene TRBJ1-6, with a weak D call TRBD1 (6 bases). Germline V gives CDR1 MNHEY, CDR2 SMNVEV (reference sequence). This CDR3 contains 14 residues. Trimming took 0 bases from V and 10 from J, leaving 10 bases between them. The DNA of the CDR3 is TGTGCCAGCAGTTTATCCAGGGGCGGATCACCCCTCCACTTT. Protein: CASSLSRGGSPLHF.

Written as DNA, the CDR3 is TGCGCCAGCAGCTTGGCTAGGGCCAGCTACGAGCAGTACTTC. Protein: CASSLARASYEQYF. The V gene is TRBV5-1, the J gene TRBJ2-7; D unresolved. CDR3 length: 14 amino acids. Between the trimmed V and J ends, which lost 0 bases and 3 bases, there was a span of 10 bases. Germline V gives CDR1 SGHRS, CDR2 YFSETQ.

This rearrangement joins TRBV7-9 to TRBJ2-3; TRBD2 is a possible D gene (6 bases). The CDR3 runs 14 residues. CDR1 and CDR2 (germline): SEHNR, FQNEAQ (reference sequence). Trimming removed 8 bases from V and 3 bases from J, with 15 bases in between. The CDR3 spells CASLFGGPTDTQYF. The DNA of the CDR3 is TGTGCCAGCCTGTTCGGAGGGCCGACAGATACGCAGTATTTT.

The CDR3 DNA reads TGCAGCGTTTACTTCGGGACCGCTTTCTTT. It translates to CSVYFGTAFF. The chain links TRBV29-1 to TRBJ1-1, with D possibly TRBD1 on 5 matching bases. Germline assignment: CDR1 SQVTM and CDR2 ANQGSEA. This CDR3 has 10 residues. Deletions cut 5 bases from V and 11 bases from J, with 12 bases between.

The J gene is TRBJ2-7, the V gene TRBV5-1; D remains ambiguous. V was shortened by 1 base and J by 1 base, with 15 bases between the two germline ends. The CDR3 totals 16 residues. Germline-derived CDR1 and CDR2 are SGHRS and YFSETQ. The CDR3 DNA is TGCGCCAGCAGCTTGTGGGCGTCAGGTGATTCCTACGAGCAGTACTTC. Protein sequence: CASSLWASGDSYEQYF.

This chain links TRBV4-2 with TRBJ2-5; D gene unclear. Per the germline V gene, CDR1 is LGHNA and CDR2 is YNFKEQ. Trimming removed 0 bases from V and 5 bases from J, with 10 bases in between. CDR3 length equals 14 residues. CDR3 in amino acids: CASSQEAGLETQYF. Here the CDR3 DNA reads TGTGCCAGCAGCCAAGAGGCAGGTTTGGAGACCCAGTACTTC.

The chain recombines TRBV5-1 with TRBJ2-2; D gene ambiguous. The CDR3 totals 13 residues. V was trimmed by 7 bases and J by 1 base, leaving 8 bases between them. Germline V gene sequence: CDR1 SGHRS, CDR2 YFSETQ. CDR3 coding DNA: TGCGCCAGCGGAAACAAGAACACCGGGGAGCTGTTTTTT. Translation gives CASGNKNTGELFF.

The chain combines TRBV12-5 with TRBJ2-2, with D uncertain. Trimming removed 0 bases from V and 6 bases from J, with 5 bases in between. This CDR3 region has 13 residues. The germline V gene has CDR1 LGHNT and CDR2 FRNRAP. CDR3 sequence reads: CASGLVISGELFF. CDR3 coding DNA: TGTGCTAGTGGTTTGGTAATCTCCGGGGAGCTGTTTTTT. The whole variable domain, remainder taken from reference TRBV12-5 and TRBJ2-2, is DARVTQTPRHKVTEMGQEVTMRCQPILGHNTVFWYRQTMMQGLELLAYFRNRAPLDDSGMPKDRFSAEMPDATLATLKIQPSEPRDSAVYFCASGLVISGELFFGEGSRLTVL.

The chain combines TRBV6-1 with TRBJ1-6; 10 positions agree with TRBD1. Germline lookup yields CDR1 MNHNS and CDR2 SASEGT. Unmatched junction bases numbered 13, after V lost 7 bases and J lost 13 bases. The CDR3 is 15 residues long. The DNA for the CDR3 is TGTGCCAGCACCCCGGGACAGGGGTTAATCGACCCCCTCCACTTT. Translation gives CASTPGQGLIDPLHF.

This chain connects TRBV5-4 to TRBJ2-5; TRBD1 agrees at 10 bases. Germline lookup yields CDR1 SGHNT and CDR2 YYREEE (reference sequence). Trimming at V came to 4 bases and at J to 1 base, leaving 10 bases not matched to a gene. The CDR3 runs 17 residues. The CDR3 here is CASSLGLTGGPQETQYF. The CDR3 DNA is TGTGCCAGCAGCCTGGGGTTGACAGGGGGCCCCCAAGAGACCCAGTACTTC.

Here the CDR3 DNA reads TGTGCCAGCACCCTCGGGACAGGGGTGTTCGAGCAGTACTTC. Its protein is CASTLGTGVFEQYF. The V and J genes are TRBV7-8 and TRBJ2-7, with TRBD1 matching over 10 bases. V was clipped by 7 bases and J by 6 bases; unmatched bases: 9. The CDR3 runs 14 residues. Germline V gene data show CDR1 as SGHVS and CDR2 as FQNEAQ.

The J gene is TRBJ2-7, the V gene TRBV28; the match to TRBD1 covers 9 bases. J gave up 2 bases and V 6 bases, and 8 bases lay outside the gene matches. CDR1 and CDR2 (germline): MDHEN, SYDVKM. The CDR3 sequence is 15 residues long. The CDR3 region is CASSRDRASAYEQYF. CDR3 DNA: TGTGCCAGCAGCCGGGACAGGGCGTCGGCCTACGAGCAGTACTTC. Based on the CDR3 plus reference TRBV28 and TRBJ2-7, the full variable domain is DVKVTQSSRYLVKRTGEKVFLECVQDMDHENMFWYRQDPGLGLRLIYFSYDVKMKEKGDIPEGYSVSREKKERFSLILESASTNQTSMYLCASSRDRASAYEQYFGPGTRLTVT.